This T cell receptor beta chain came from a study of identical twins. Study-wide results and limits: It was cross-sectional statistical analysis, not following the same donors, that the conclusions relied on.

TCRdb re-called the 5' RACE reads with MiXCR, one entry per CDR3 protein. The sample consists of about 240,000 distinct CDR3 sequences, about 13% of them appearing once. The CDR3 has 15 amino acids. The V gene's germline CDR1 is SGHRS and CDR2 YFSETQ. Trimming at V came to 8 bases and at J to 7 bases, leaving 8 bases not matched to a gene. Worth noting for this clonotype: Its antigen remains unidentified.

The same specimen was also included in a second study, on yellow fever vaccine responses in identical twins. That report notes: Convergence reportedly seemed to mark part of the twins' vaccine T cell response, with personalization marking the rest.

The sequencing input was memory (CD45RO+) T cells sorted from blood. This chain connects TRBV5-1 to TRBJ2-2; 13 bases align to TRBD2. The sequence was collected from a young woman in good health. CDR3 DNA: TGCGCCAGTACCGGGACTAGCGGGATTATCGGGGAGCTGTTTTTT. Translation: CASTGTSGIIGELFF.